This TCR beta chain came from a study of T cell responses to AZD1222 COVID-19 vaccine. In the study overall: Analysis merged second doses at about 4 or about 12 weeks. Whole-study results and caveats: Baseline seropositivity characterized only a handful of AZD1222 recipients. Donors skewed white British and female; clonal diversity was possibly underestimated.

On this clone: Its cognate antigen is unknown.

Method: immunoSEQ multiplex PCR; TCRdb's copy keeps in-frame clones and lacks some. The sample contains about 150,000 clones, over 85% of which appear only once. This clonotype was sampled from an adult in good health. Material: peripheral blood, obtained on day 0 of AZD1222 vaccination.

CDR3 DNA: TGCGCCAGCAGCACTGGTACAGCAAATAATTCACCCCTCCACTTT. Translated: CASSTGTANNSPLHF. The rearrangement joins TRBV5-1 to TRBJ1-6; D ambiguous. V gave up 4 bases and J gave up 5 bases, with 13 bases separating them. Germline V gene sequence: CDR1 SGHRS, CDR2 YFSETQ. This CDR3 has 15 amino acids.